The 26 T cell receptor beta chains presented below share a single source sample, sequenced in a study of blood T cell repertoires in COVID-19. Method: immunoSEQ multiplex PCR; TCRdb's copy keeps in-frame clones and lacks some. This sample has 150,000 to 200,000 clones; 60% to 80% occur once, and the top ten carry approximately 2.8%. What was sequenced was peripheral blood. These receptor sequences come from a man aged 70-80 years with acute or convalescent COVID-19.

The chain is built from TRBV24-1 and TRBJ2-1; 14 nucleotides match TRBD2. V was clipped by 7 bases and J by 10 bases; unmatched bases: 11. CDR3 length: 16 residues. Looked up from germline, CDR1 is KGHDR and CDR2 is SFDVKD. DNA for the CDR3: TGTGCCACCAGCTCACCGGGACTAGCGGGAGATAAAGAGCAGTTCTTC. As protein: CATSSPGLAGDKEQFF.

The V call is TRBV5-1, the J call TRBJ1-2; no clear D. Germline V gives CDR1 SGHRS, CDR2 YFSETQ. V lost 3 bases, J lost 1 base, and 10 bases lay in between. The CDR3 is 14 residues long. Written as DNA, the CDR3 is TGCGCCAGCAGCTCCCAGGAGGTTAACTATGGCTACACCTTC. This codes for CASSSQEVNYGYTF.

The J gene is TRBJ1-5, the V gene TRBV23-1, with no clear D. TRBV23-1 belongs to the ORF category, with a function that is uncertain. This CDR3 has 17 amino acids. V dropped 3 bases and J dropped 2 bases, with 17 bases sitting between them. The CDR3 reads CASSHPGWAWGNQPQHF. CDR3 sequence (DNA): TGCGCCAGCAGTCACCCTGGATGGGCCTGGGGCAATCAGCCCCAGCATTTT.

The V call is TRBV7-9, the J call TRBJ2-5; 11 bases are a match to TRBD2. This CDR3 is 16 amino acids long. V was pared by 3 bases and J by 1 base, with 4 bases of the junction left unmatched. Germline V gene lookup returns CDR1 SEHNR and CDR2 FQNEAQ (reference sequence). CDR3 residues: CASSFGLAGPQETQYF. The CDR3 DNA follows: TGTGCCAGCAGCTTTGGACTAGCGGGCCCCCAAGAGACCCAGTACTTC.

The chain employs TRBV3-1 (or the pseudogene TRBV3-2) and TRBJ2-5; 8 nucleotides match TRBD1. Trimming removed 1 base from V and 6 bases from J; junction bases left unmatched: 7. Looked up from germline, CDR1 is LGHDT and CDR2 is YNNKEL (reference sequence). The CDR3 length is 15 residues. In DNA form, the CDR3 reads TGTGCCAGCAGCCAAGGACAGGGGAGTGTACAGACCCAGTACTTC. Translating it yields CASSQGQGSVQTQYF.

The rearrangement links TRBV3-1 (or the pseudogene TRBV3-2) to TRBJ1-2; D possibly corresponds to TRBD1 (5 bases). Germline V gene data show CDR1 as LGHDT and CDR2 as YNNKEL (reference sequence). Trimming removed 4 bases at V and 2 bases at J, with 11 bases between. The CDR3 is 14 amino acids. CDR3 loop: CASSPRTTNYGYTF. CDR3 in DNA: TGTGCCAGCAGCCCCCGGACAACGAACTATGGCTACACCTTC.

The V and J genes are TRBV19 and TRBJ1-2, with D tentatively TRBD1 (5 bases). Germline V gives CDR1 LNHDA, CDR2 SQIVND (reference sequence). The CDR3 totals 15 residues. Between the trimmed V and J ends, which lost 3 bases and 1 base, there was a span of 12 bases. CDR3 bases: TGTGCCAGTAGTATCGAGTTTAGGGGTAACTATGGCTACACCTTC. It codes for CASSIEFRGNYGYTF.

The chain uses TRBV15 and TRBJ2-7; the match to TRBD1 covers 7 bases. CDR1 is LNHNV, CDR2 YYDKDF, per germline (reference sequence). V trimming: 1 base; J trimming: 6 bases; junction bases outside the gene matches: 9. The CDR3 totals 15 residues. The chain's CDR3 is CATSRAGTDILEQYF. The CDR3 DNA reads as TGTGCCACCAGCAGAGCCGGGACAGACATCCTCGAGCAGTACTTC.

The chain has TRBV27 and TRBJ1-4; weak D call: TRBD1 (6 bases). The CDR3 is 15 residues long. V dropped 5 bases and J dropped 1 base, with 11 bases sitting between them. Germline CDR1 and CDR2: MNHEY and SMNVEV (reference sequence). CDR3: CASSPSTGTNEKLFF. The CDR3 bases are TGTGCCAGCAGTCCCTCGACAGGAACTAATGAAAAACTGTTTTTT.

The V call is TRBV10-3, the J call TRBJ2-7; 9 positions agree with TRBD2. Germline values: CDR1 ENHRY, CDR2 SYGVKD. Trimming took 3 bases from V and 3 from J; bases not matched to a gene: 6. This CDR3 has 15 amino acids. CDR3 region: CAISEGLAGDYEQYF. The CDR3 DNA follows: TGTGCCATCAGTGAAGGGTTAGCGGGGGACTACGAGCAGTACTTC.

V gene TRBV6-5 combines with J gene TRBJ1-1; D unclear. CDR1 and CDR2 (germline): MNHEY, SVGAGI. V gave up 6 bases and J gave up 0 bases, with 5 bases separating them. The CDR3 has 12 amino acids. This CDR3 is CASRTLNTEAFF. CDR3 bases: TGTGCCAGCAGGACACTGAACACTGAAGCTTTCTTT.

V usage is TRBV24-1 and J usage is TRBJ2-2; a possible D gene is TRBD1 (6 bases). The CDR3 runs to 16 residues. The germline V and J ends were trimmed by 2 bases and 1 base, with 10 bases remaining between them. Looked up from germline, CDR1 is KGHDR and CDR2 is SFDVKD. The CDR3 nucleotides read TGTGCCACCAGTGATTATAAGACAGGGAACACCGGGGAGCTGTTTTTT. Translating it yields CATSDYKTGNTGELFF.

The rearrangement uses TRBV7-2 and TRBJ2-7, with D possibly matching TRBD1 (5 bases). CDR1 and CDR2 from the germline V gene are SGHTA and FQGNSA. The CDR3 sequence is 14 residues long. V was shortened by 1 base and J by 0 bases, with 7 bases between the two germline ends. DNA for the CDR3: TGTGCCAGCAGCTTAGTTCAGGGCTCCTACGAGCAGTACTTC. Translation: CASSLVQGSYEQYF. The variable domain in full, completed from reference TRBV7-2 and TRBJ2-7, reads GAGVSQSPSNKVTEKGKDVELRCDPISGHTALYWYRQSLGQGLEFLIYFQGNSAPDKSGLPSDRFSAERTGGSVSTLTIQRTQQEDSAVYLCASSLVQGSYEQYFGPGTRLTVT.

Comments on this clone: Other DNA sequences in this specimen translate into the identical CDR3. The J gene is TRBJ2-3, the V gene TRBV5-1, with TRBD1 as a possible D gene (5 bases). V dropped 1 base and J dropped 1 base, with 10 bases sitting between them. The CDR3 runs to 15 residues. Looked up from germline, CDR1 is SGHRS and CDR2 is YFSETQ. The CDR3: CASSLRGLGTDTQYF. CDR3 DNA sequence: TGCGCCAGCAGCTTGAGGGGTTTAGGCACAGATACGCAGTATTTT.

This clone was counted a single time. The rearrangement links TRBV2 to TRBJ2-6; no clear D gene. The V end lost 6 bases, the J end lost 3 bases, and 6 bases lay between the germline ends. This CDR3 has 13 amino acids. The germline V gene encodes CDR1 SNHLY and CDR2 FYNNEI. The chain's CDR3 is CASRPVGANVLTF. CDR3 DNA sequence: TGTGCCAGCAGGCCGGTTGGGGCCAACGTCCTGACTTTC.

Of note for this clone: The germline gene is not matched at one end of the junction; a read error may be the cause. The chain uses TRBV29-1 and TRBJ1-1; 9 bases agree with TRBD1. The germline gives CDR1 SQVTM, CDR2 ANQGSEA. The CDR3 is made up of 14 amino acids. CDR3 DNA sequence: TGCAGCGCTGAACAGGGGGCAAGGAACACTGAAGCTTTCTTT. Translation gives CSAEQGARNTEAFF.

In DNA form, the CDR3 reads TGTGCCAGCAGTCCGAGACTAGCACGGCTCACAGATACGCAGTATTTT. Amino acids: CASSPRLARLTDTQYF. This chain uses TRBV27 with TRBJ2-3; 7 bases line up with TRBD2. Germline lookup yields CDR1 MNHEY and CDR2 SMNVEV (reference sequence). The ends lost 5 bases at V and 2 bases at J; junction bases unmatched: 10. This CDR3 has 16 residues.

The genes are TRBV24-1 and TRBJ1-3; 7 bases map to TRBD1. Trimming cost V 2 bases and J 0 bases; bases outside gene matches: 9. Germline V lookup: CDR1 KGHDR, CDR2 SFDVKD. The CDR3 is 18 amino acids. This CDR3 is CATSDSGDSPSSGNTIYF. In nucleotides, the CDR3 is TGTGCCACCAGTGATTCCGGGGACAGTCCAAGCTCTGGAAACACCATATATTTT.

V usage is TRBV7-9 and J usage is TRBJ1-4; D is perhaps TRBD1 (5 bases). The V gene's germline CDR1 is SEHNR and CDR2 FQNEAQ (reference sequence). V was clipped by 5 bases and J by 5 bases, with 15 bases between them. CDR3 length: 15 residues. The CDR3 loop reads CASSPGTAGNEKLFF. As DNA, the CDR3 is TGTGCCAGCAGCCCCGGAACCGCAGGGAATGAAAAACTGTTTTTT.

This sequence joins TRBV6-1 and TRBJ2-2, with D possibly matching TRBD2 (5 bases). The CDR3 is 16 residues long. V lost 4 bases and J lost 0, with 12 bases in between. Germline V gene data show CDR1 as MNHNS and CDR2 as SASEGT. The CDR3 nucleotides are TGTGCCAGCAGTGTGGGGAGTTGGACGAACACCGGGGAGCTGTTTTTT. This sequence encodes CASSVGSWTNTGELFF.

The J gene is TRBJ2-5, the V gene TRBV7-3; TRBD1 agrees at 7 bases. This CDR3 spans 14 amino acids. The V gene end was trimmed by 2 bases and the J gene end by 6 bases; junction bases not matched to a gene: 6. Per the germline V gene, CDR1 is SGHTA and CDR2 is FQGTGA. CDR3 residues: CASSLGTVGQTQYF. The CDR3 DNA sequence: TGTGCCAGCAGCTTAGGGACAGTAGGACAGACCCAGTACTTC.

Comments on this clone: At one boundary the junction diverges from the germline segment, which might be a read error. V is TRBV7-7 and J is TRBJ2-7, with 10 positions matching TRBD2. This CDR3 has 15 amino acids. Germline V CDR1 and CDR2: SSHAT, FNYEAQ (reference sequence). In nucleotides, the CDR3 is TGTGCTAGCAGCTTAGGGGCTAGCGGGAGCTACGAGCAGTACTTC. Protein product: CASSLGASGSYEQYF.

The CDR3 is CASSLEVNTEAFF. As DNA, the CDR3 is TGTGCCAGCAGTTTAGAGGTGAACACTGAAGCTTTCTTT. This chain links TRBV2 with TRBJ1-1, with no clear D. Trimming stripped 5 bases from V and 0 bases from J, with 7 bases between. Looked up from germline, CDR1 is SNHLY and CDR2 is FYNNEI. CDR3 size: 13 residues.

The chain is built from TRBV5-5 and TRBJ2-7, with D perhaps matching TRBD1 (6 bases). The V end was cut by 4 bases, the J end by 3 bases, with 11 bases between. Germline lookup yields CDR1 SGHKS and CDR2 YYEKEE (reference sequence). The CDR3 spans 13 residues. The CDR3 region is CASSIQGFYEQYF. In nucleotides, the CDR3 is TGTGCCAGCAGCATACAGGGTTTCTACGAGCAGTACTTC.

The chain couples TRBV2 to TRBJ1-5, with 8 nucleotides matching TRBD1. Germline CDR1 is SNHLY and CDR2 is FYNNEI. V was clipped by 8 bases and J by 3 bases; unmatched bases: 6. The CDR3 totals 14 residues. CDR3 sequence (DNA): TGTGCCAGCGGGAGGGACAGGTTCAATCAGCCCCAGCATTTT. Protein sequence: CASGRDRFNQPQHF.

V and J are TRBV7-2 and TRBJ2-3; D perhaps matches TRBD1 (6 bases). Trimming took off 5 bases at V and 0 bases at J, with 15 bases between the two ends. CDR3 length equals 16 residues. Germline V gives CDR1 SGHTA, CDR2 FQGNSA. The CDR3 region is CASSPLGTSSTDTQYF. The CDR3 nucleotides are TGTGCCAGCAGCCCACTAGGGACATCTAGCACAGATACGCAGTATTTT.